The text below deals with one TCR beta chain. Its target is unknown. Trimming removed 4 bases from V and 0 bases from J; junction bases left unmatched: 4. Germline V gives CDR1 SGHKS, CDR2 YYEKEE (reference sequence). This CDR3 is 18 amino acids long. CD4+CD25+CD127- Tregs, CD4+CD25- non-Tregs, CD4 and CD8 cells were sorted. Sequencing was performed with immunoSEQ multiplex PCR; in TCRdb, only in-frame clones are kept and a portion is missing. Here the sample spans roughly 120,000 clones, roughly nine tenths being singletons. The sample belongs to a study of Tregs in tolerant kidney transplant recipients. Study results and limitations: The small number of patients limits these findings pending further validation. Activated donor B cell expansion appeared to reveal the most relevant donor-specific TCRbeta repertoire.

The sequenced sample was CD4+ T cells from blood. The chain has TRBV5-5 and TRBJ2-6, with 13 bases lining up with TRBD2. This TCR came from a human donor in good health. The CDR3 sequence is CASSLGLAGNSGANVLTF. The CDR3 nucleotides are TGTGCCAGCAGCCTGGGACTAGCGGGGAACTCTGGGGCCAACGTCCTGACTTTC.